Following are 29 T cell receptor beta chains from one sample sequenced in a study of shared clonotypes between healthy human individuals (dated by TCRdb to between 2020 and 2021). Preparation of the library involved the immunoSEQ multiplex PCR assay. TCRdb stores this immuneACCESS table with in-frame sequences only. Part of the clones is absent; in the studies checked, under half of the shortfall reflects unresolved V genes, and no reason is known for the rest. For this sample there are some 1 million clones; about 74% appear just once. Clones ranked in the top ten supply about 1.5% of the sample. Material for sequencing was memory CD4+ T cells sorted from blood. This specimen's cell subset or site label, interpreted: CD45RA-negative fraction. The receptors derive from a man in his late teens or twenties in good health.

The chain joins TRBV6-1 to TRBJ1-1; D is possibly TRBD1 (6 bases). CDR3 length: 14 amino acids. V shed 7 bases and J shed 4 bases, with 16 bases lying between them. Per germline, CDR1 MNHNS and CDR2 SASEGT. CDR3 sequence: CASTGLGAVTEAFF. In DNA form, the CDR3 reads TGTGCCAGCACGGGTCTGGGGGCGGTCACTGAAGCTTTCTTT.

This clone was found many times. Other DNA sequences within the sample encode an identical CDR3. The rearrangement joins TRBV27 to TRBJ2-1, with D perhaps TRBD2 (6 bases). Germline values: CDR1 MNHEY, CDR2 SMNVEV (reference sequence). The V and J ends lost 1 base and 4 bases respectively, with 8 bases between them. The CDR3 runs 14 residues. In DNA form, the CDR3 reads TGTGCCAGCAGTTTATACGGGGGATACAATGAGCAGTTCTTC. It encodes CASSLYGGYNEQFF.

The genes are TRBV5-1 and TRBJ1-6; 7 nucleotides line up with TRBD1. Germline values: CDR1 SGHRS, CDR2 YFSETQ. The J segment lost 4 bases and the V segment lost 0 bases, leaving 1 base of the junction unmatched. This CDR3 spans 15 amino acids. CDR3 coding DNA: TGCGCCAGCAGCTTGGCGACAGGGTATAATTCACCCCTCCACTTT. It is translated as CASSLATGYNSPLHF.

J is TRBJ2-1 and V is TRBV18; D is unresolved. V lost 5 bases to trimming and J lost 9 bases, with 17 bases between them. This CDR3 has 14 amino acids. Germline lookup yields CDR1 KGHSH and CDR2 LQKENI. The CDR3 is CASSTEGGSGEQFF. CDR3 nucleotides: TGTGCCAGCTCAACAGAAGGCGGATCCGGTGAGCAGTTCTTC.

The chain has TRBV6-1 and TRBJ1-5; D gene ambiguous. The CDR3 covers 14 residues. V was trimmed by 1 base and J by 5 bases, leaving 9 bases between them. The germline CDR1 and CDR2 sequences are MNHNS and SASEGT. CDR3 DNA sequence: TGTGCCAGCAGTGAAGGGCAGGTGGATCAGCCCCAGCATTTT. This codes for CASSEGQVDQPQHF.

The chain has TRBV19 and TRBJ1-5; TRBD1 matches at 7 bases. From germline, CDR1 is LNHDA and CDR2 SQIVND (reference sequence). There are 14 residues in the CDR3. The J segment lost 8 bases and the V segment lost 4 bases, leaving 8 bases of the junction unmatched. The chain's CDR3 is CASSSTGVKEPQHF. DNA of the CDR3: TGTGCCAGTAGTAGCACAGGGGTCAAGGAGCCCCAGCATTTT.

This chain links TRBV14 with TRBJ2-7; 7 bases are a match to TRBD1. V lost 4 bases and J lost 2; bases outside the gene matches: 5. Germline V CDR1 and CDR2: SGHDN, FVKESK. The length of the CDR3 is 14 residues. The CDR3 loop is CASSPQQGPYEQYF. The CDR3 DNA reads as TGTGCCAGCAGCCCCCAACAGGGGCCCTACGAGCAGTACTTC.

The rearrangement links TRBV5-1 to TRBJ2-3; 10 bases agree with TRBD2. Germline V gene sequence: CDR1 SGHRS, CDR2 YFSETQ. CDR3 size: 17 residues. With 1 base clipped from V and 2 bases from J, the junction kept 7 bases outside the gene matches. The CDR3 sequence is CASSLTLAGASTDTQYF. The CDR3 DNA reads TGCGCCAGCAGCTTGACTCTAGCGGGGGCCTCCACAGATACGCAGTATTTT.

Of note for this clone: Other DNA sequences in this specimen translate into the identical CDR3. The V and J genes are TRBV18 and TRBJ1-1; 7 bases agree with TRBD1. The CDR3 spans 14 residues. Losses at the gene ends were 3 bases for V and 0 bases for J; bases not matched to a gene: 1. Germline CDR1 reads KGHSH; CDR2 reads LQKENI. The CDR3 region has the DNA TGTGCCAGCTCACCGACAGGGTTGAACACTGAAGCTTTCTTT. This encodes CASSPTGLNTEAFF.

V is TRBV12-5 and J is TRBJ2-3, with TRBD1 matching 9 bases. The V and J ends lost 8 bases and 2 bases, in that order; junction bases with no gene match: 11. The CDR3 has 16 amino acids. Germline V CDR1 and CDR2: LGHNT, FRNRAP. As DNA, the CDR3 is TGTGCTAGTTCAAAGGGGGACAGGGACCTCACAGATACGCAGTATTTT. Translation: CASSKGDRDLTDTQYF.

The chain joins TRBV29-1 to TRBJ2-1, with a weak D call TRBD2 (6 bases). Trimming pared 4 bases from V and 6 bases from J, leaving 22 bases between. Germline V gives CDR1 SQVTM, CDR2 ANQGSEA. This CDR3 contains 16 residues. The CDR3 sequence is CSVAKHGGKGGNEQFF. In DNA form, the CDR3 reads TGCAGCGTTGCAAAACACGGCGGGAAGGGAGGCAATGAGCAGTTCTTC.

The chain couples TRBV20-1 to TRBJ2-7; D remains ambiguous. CDR3 size: 11 residues. CDR1 is DFQATT, CDR2 SNEGSKA, per germline (reference sequence). V was shortened by 5 bases and J by 3 bases, with 8 bases between the two germline ends. The CDR3 loop reads CSASALYEQYF. The CDR3 nucleotides read TGCAGTGCTTCGGCCCTCTACGAGCAGTACTTC.

V and J are TRBV30 and TRBJ2-7; D possibly uses TRBD1 or TRBD2 (5 bases each). Trimming took 1 base from V and 6 from J, leaving 16 bases between them. Germline V CDR1 and CDR2: GTSNPN, SVGIG (reference sequence). The CDR3 has 14 residues. The CDR3 loop reads CAWSGRGRPSEQYF. CDR3 nucleotides: TGTGCCTGGAGTGGACGGGGACGTCCCTCCGAGCAGTACTTC.

This chain uses TRBV4-3 with TRBJ2-1; 9 positions match TRBD2. The CDR3 extends over 14 amino acids. Germline V lookup: CDR1 LGHNA, CDR2 YSLEER. The J segment lost 7 bases and the V segment lost 5 bases, leaving 6 bases of the junction unmatched. The CDR3 region is CASSGIAGVNEQFF. The CDR3 nucleotides are TGCGCCAGCAGCGGAATAGCGGGGGTTAATGAGCAGTTCTTC.

The chain couples TRBV4-3 to TRBJ1-3, with unresolved D. This CDR3 has 15 residues. The V gene lost 0 bases and the J gene lost 4 bases, with 10 bases spanning the gap. Germline values: CDR1 LGHNA, CDR2 YSLEER. The CDR3 is CASSQDSTGGNTIYF. CDR3 nucleotide sequence: TGCGCCAGCAGCCAAGATTCGACGGGGGGAAACACCATATATTTT.

This chain uses TRBV5-1 with TRBJ1-3; D ambiguous. Germline values: CDR1 SGHRS, CDR2 YFSETQ. The CDR3 is 12 amino acids. Trimming took off 4 bases at V and 4 bases at J, with 6 bases between the two ends. CDR3 DNA: TGCGCCAGCAGCGATACAGGAAACACCATATATTTT. It is translated as CASSDTGNTIYF.

The rearrangement joins TRBV6-1 to TRBJ1-1; D might be TRBD1 (5 bases). This CDR3 comprises 15 residues. V shed 4 bases and J shed 0 bases, with 12 bases lying between them. Germline values: CDR1 MNHNS, CDR2 SASEGT. Written as DNA, the CDR3 is TGTGCCAGCAGTGTGACAGCTACTATGAACACTGAAGCTTTCTTT. This codes for CASSVTATMNTEAFF.

In its sample, this clone was seen once. The chain is built from TRBV6-1 and TRBJ1-1, with TRBD1 identical over 8 bases. Trimming removed 3 bases from V and 6 bases from J; junction bases left unmatched: 9. From germline, CDR1 is MNHNS and CDR2 SASEGT. This CDR3 has 15 residues. The CDR3 nucleotides are TGTGCCAGCAGTGATCGGACAGGGCCTCTGCCTGAAGCTTTCTTT. It specifies CASSDRTGPLPEAFF.

This chain's CDR3 is CASSPIAGNANTGELFF. As DNA, the CDR3 is TGTGCCAGCAGCCCGATAGCCGGGAACGCGAACACCGGGGAGCTGTTTTTT. The rearrangement joins TRBV5-4 to TRBJ2-2, with D possibly matching TRBD2 (5 bases). Between the trimmed V and J ends, which lost 4 bases and 0 bases, there was a span of 16 bases. The CDR3 totals 17 residues. Germline CDR1 and CDR2: SGHNT and YYREEE (reference sequence).

This rearrangement joins TRBV21-1 to TRBJ1-6. TRBV21-1 is described as a pseudogene. The CDR3 is made up of 16 amino acids. The CDR3 loop reads CASSNNRCDFNSPLHF. The CDR3 region has the DNA TGTGCCAGCAGCAATAATCGGTGCGACTTCAATTCACCCCTCCACTTT.

This clone was observed a handful of times. The chain recombines TRBV9 with TRBJ1-1; TRBD1 agrees at 7 bases. CDR1 and CDR2 from the germline V gene are SGDLS and YYNGEE. Germline trimming cut 4 bases from V and 2 bases from J; bases unmatched to any gene: 8. The CDR3 sequence is 15 residues long. This CDR3 is CASSKTGVGNTEAFF. The CDR3 DNA reads as TGTGCCAGCAGCAAAACAGGGGTGGGAAACACTGAAGCTTTCTTT.

The chain employs TRBV9 and TRBJ2-1, with 10 bases lining up with TRBD2. The CDR3 loop spans 14 amino acids. From germline, CDR1 is SGDLS and CDR2 YYNGEE. Unmatched junction bases numbered 3, after V lost 0 bases and J lost 9 bases. The CDR3 reads CASSVVASGGEQFF. The CDR3 region has the DNA TGTGCCAGCAGCGTAGTAGCTAGCGGGGGTGAGCAGTTCTTC.

For this clone: Other DNA sequences in this specimen translate into the identical CDR3. The rearrangement joins TRBV29-1 to TRBJ2-6; 10 bases agree with TRBD1. This CDR3 comprises 15 residues. Germline lookup yields CDR1 SQVTM and CDR2 ANQGSEA. Trimming took 3 bases from V and 2 from J; bases not matched to a gene: 1. CDR3 DNA: TGCAGCGTTGATGGGACAGGGGCTGGGGCCAACGTCCTGACTTTC. It codes for CSVDGTGAGANVLTF. The full variable domain, rest sourced from reference TRBV29-1 and TRBJ2-6, is SAVISQKPSRDICQRGTSLTIQCQVDSQVTMMFWYRQQPGQSLTLIATANQGSEATYESGFVIDKFPISRPNLTFSTLTVSNMSPEDSSIYLCSVDGTGAGANVLTFGAGSRLTVL.

V gene TRBV5-1 combines with J gene TRBJ2-6; D unclear. CDR3 length equals 16 residues. CDR1 SGHRS and CDR2 YFSETQ come from the germline V gene. The V gene lost 7 bases and the J gene lost 0 bases, with 14 bases spanning the gap. The DNA for the CDR3 is TGCGCCAGCGAGAGAACGCCTAGCTCTGGGGCCAACGTCCTGACTTTC. This gives the protein CASERTPSSGANVLTF.

For the CDR3, the DNA is TGTGCCAGCAGCTCGCATAAAGGAGAGAACACCGGGGAGCTGTTTTTT. It is translated as CASSSHKGENTGELFF. V usage is TRBV11-2 and J usage is TRBJ2-2; no clear D. V was shortened by 4 bases and J by 1 base, with 13 bases between the two germline ends. Germline V lookup: CDR1 SGHAT, CDR2 FQNNGV. The CDR3 is made up of 16 amino acids.

The chain carries TRBV7-9 and TRBJ2-5, with 9 bases matching TRBD1. The length of the CDR3 is 15 residues. Germline V lookup: CDR1 SEHNR, CDR2 FQNEAQ (reference sequence). The trim removed 4 bases at V and 4 bases at J, leaving 7 bases unmatched. CDR3 DNA sequence: TGTGCCAGCAGCTCCCGGACAGGGGATGGAGAGACCCAGTACTTC. It specifies CASSSRTGDGETQYF. The full variable domain, in which reference TRBV7-9 and TRBJ2-5 provide the parts outside the CDR3, is DTGVSQNPRHKITKRGQNVTFRCDPISEHNRLYWYRQTLGQGPEFLTYFQNEAQLEKSRLLSDRFSAERPKGSFSTLEIQRTEQGDSAMYLCASSSRTGDGETQYFGPGTRLLVL.

The chain joins TRBV6-5 to TRBJ2-1; D call uncertain. The length of the CDR3 is 13 residues. Trimming pared 2 bases from V and 6 bases from J, leaving 8 bases between. Germline-derived CDR1 and CDR2 are MNHEY and SVGAGI. The CDR3 loop reads CASSYLMSNEQFF. The CDR3 region has the DNA TGTGCCAGCAGTTACCTAATGAGCAATGAGCAGTTCTTC.

CDR3 in DNA: TGTGCCAGCAGCACCCAAGCGGGAGTACACGAGCAGTACTTC. Amino acids: CASSTQAGVHEQYF. The chain has TRBV7-2 and TRBJ2-7; TRBD2 aligns across 8 bases. Germline V lookup: CDR1 SGHTA, CDR2 FQGNSA. The CDR3 runs to 14 residues. V dropped 5 bases and J dropped 5; count of bases not matched to a gene: 8.

V usage is TRBV7-2 and J usage is TRBJ2-7, with 7 bases aligning to TRBD1. The CDR3 consists of 15 residues. Germline CDR1 is SGHTA and CDR2 is FQGNSA. J lost 3 bases, V lost 1 base, and 6 bases had no gene match. The CDR3 DNA sequence: TGTGCCAGCAGCTTAGATACGCAGGGGGTCTACGAGCAGTACTTC. Translated: CASSLDTQGVYEQYF.